What follows are 2 T cell receptor beta chains derived from one specimen sequenced in a study of cytomegalovirus exposure and HLA in healthy donors. Primers: 60 Vbeta forward and 13 Jbeta reverse. Sequencing was performed with immunoSEQ multiplex PCR; in TCRdb, only in-frame clones are kept and a portion is missing. Of 110,000 to 150,000 clones in the sample, 70% to 85% were seen once. Material for sequencing was PBMCs. The receptors stem from a woman in her sixties or seventies in good health and CMV-seropositive.

For this clone: Other DNA sequences from this sample encode an identical CDR3 as well. V is TRBV13 and J is TRBJ2-7; unclear D gene. The CDR3 covers 12 residues. Per the germline V gene, CDR1 is PRHDT and CDR2 is FYEKMQ (reference sequence). Between the trimmed V and J ends, which lost 6 bases and 0 bases, there was a span of 6 bases. The CDR3 nucleotides read TGTGCCAGCAGAGCTGTCTCCTACGAGCAGTACTTC. Protein sequence: CASRAVSYEQYF.

This clone occurred a few times. The V and J genes are TRBV30 and TRBJ1-2; D might be TRBD1 (5 bases). V was clipped by 5 bases and J by 7 bases, with 20 bases between them. The CDR3 consists of 14 residues. In germline, CDR1 is GTSNPN, CDR2 SVGIG (reference sequence). The CDR3 sequence: CAWGRSPGTVGYTF. DNA for the CDR3: TGTGCCTGGGGGCGGTCCCCCGGGACTGTTGGCTACACCTTC.